The entry that follows covers one T cell receptor (beta chain) sequence. Its antigen is as yet unknown. The sample comes from a study of cytomegalovirus exposure and HLA in healthy donors. Findings and limits, study-wide: Analyses of presence and absence presupposed an approximately uniform sequencing depth across donors. Previous analysis showed most TCR beta V segments were productive about 87% or about 30% of the time.

The PCR contained 60 Vbeta and 13 Jbeta primers. Using immunoSEQ multiplex PCR, the repertoire was profiled, and TCRdb retains in-frame clones only, with some absent. The sample consists of about 130,000 clones, about 79% of them appearing once. Germline loops: CDR1 MNHEY, CDR2 SMNVEV (reference sequence). The CDR3 contains 14 residues. The V segment lost 6 bases and the J segment 4 bases; nucleotides outside the gene matches: 3. Sequencing used PBMCs. The source of this sequence is a man between 18 and 35 years old in good health and CMV-seronegative. This chain uses TRBV27 with TRBJ1-6; 7 bases line up with TRBD1. The DNA of the CDR3 is TGTGCCAGCAGACAGGGGATGTATAATTCACCCCTCCACTTT. Residues: CASRQGMYNSPLHF.